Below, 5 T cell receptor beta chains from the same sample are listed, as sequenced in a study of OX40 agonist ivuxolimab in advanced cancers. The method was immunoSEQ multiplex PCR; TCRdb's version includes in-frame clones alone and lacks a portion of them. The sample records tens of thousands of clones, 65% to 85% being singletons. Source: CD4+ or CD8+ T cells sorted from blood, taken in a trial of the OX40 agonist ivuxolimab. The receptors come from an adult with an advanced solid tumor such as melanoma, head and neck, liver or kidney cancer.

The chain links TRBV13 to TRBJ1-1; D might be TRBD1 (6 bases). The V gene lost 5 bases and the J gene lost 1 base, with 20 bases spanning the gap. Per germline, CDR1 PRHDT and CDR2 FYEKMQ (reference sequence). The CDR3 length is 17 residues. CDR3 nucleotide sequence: TGTGCCAGCAGCCCGGGGGGGGCAGGGGAGACGAACACTGAAGCTTTCTTT. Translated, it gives CASSPGGAGETNTEAFF.

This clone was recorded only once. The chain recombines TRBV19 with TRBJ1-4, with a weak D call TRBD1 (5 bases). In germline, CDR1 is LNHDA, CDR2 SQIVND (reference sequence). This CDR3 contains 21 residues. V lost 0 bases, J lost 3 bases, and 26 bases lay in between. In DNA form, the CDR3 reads TGTGCCAGTAGTATAGATTGGGACTTAGAAGATGTATTCCGCGCTAATGAAAAACTGTTTTTT. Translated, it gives CASSIDWDLEDVFRANEKLFF.

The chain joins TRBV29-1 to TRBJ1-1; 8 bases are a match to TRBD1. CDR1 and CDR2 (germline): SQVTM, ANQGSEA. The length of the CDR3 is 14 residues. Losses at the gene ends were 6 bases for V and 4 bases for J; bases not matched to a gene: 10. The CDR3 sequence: CSVKERTGPTEAFF. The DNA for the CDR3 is TGCAGCGTCAAAGAAAGGACAGGGCCCACTGAAGCTTTCTTT. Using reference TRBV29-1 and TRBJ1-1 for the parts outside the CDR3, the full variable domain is SAVISQKPSRDICQRGTSLTIQCQVDSQVTMMFWYRQQPGQSLTLIATANQGSEATYESGFVIDKFPISRPNLTFSTLTVSNMSPEDSSIYLCSVKERTGPTEAFFGQGTRLTVV.

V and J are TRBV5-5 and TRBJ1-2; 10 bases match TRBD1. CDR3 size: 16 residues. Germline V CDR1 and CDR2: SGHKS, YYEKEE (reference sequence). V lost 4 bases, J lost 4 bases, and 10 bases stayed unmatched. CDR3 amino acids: CASSPSGTGVGYGYTF. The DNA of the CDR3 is TGTGCCAGCAGCCCATCCGGGACAGGGGTTGGCTATGGCTACACCTTC. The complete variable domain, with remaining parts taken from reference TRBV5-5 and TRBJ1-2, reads DAGVTQSPTHLIKTRGQQVTLRCSPISGHKSVSWYQQVLGQGPQFIFQYYEKEERGRGNFPDRFSARQFPNYSSELNVNALLLGDSALYLCASSPSGTGVGYGYTFGSGTRLTVV.

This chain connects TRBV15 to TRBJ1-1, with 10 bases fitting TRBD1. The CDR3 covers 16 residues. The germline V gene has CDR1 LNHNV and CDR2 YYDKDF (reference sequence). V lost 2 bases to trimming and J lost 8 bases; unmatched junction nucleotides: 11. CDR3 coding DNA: TGTGCCACCAGCAGAAGTCAGGACAGGGGGTTCCGGGAAGCTTTCTTT. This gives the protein CATSRSQDRGFREAFF.